This TCR beta chain is from a study of T cell responses to AZD1222 COVID-19 vaccine. This CDR3 has 14 amino acids. V lost 4 bases to trimming and J lost 1 base, with 11 bases between them. Germline V lookup: CDR1 SGHRS, CDR2 YFSETQ. Data came from immunoSEQ multiplex PCR; TCRdb stores just in-frame clones and leaves some out. The sample lists 45,000 to 55,000 clones; roughly three quarters were seen once. This clone was counted a few times. The TCR comes from an adult in good health. Sample: peripheral blood, taken on day 0 of MenACWY control vaccination. The chain combines TRBV5-1 with TRBJ1-2; no definite D call. The CDR3 region has the DNA TGCGCCAGCAGCCTGAGGACCCTTAACTATGGCTACACCTTC. It translates to CASSLRTLNYGYTF.